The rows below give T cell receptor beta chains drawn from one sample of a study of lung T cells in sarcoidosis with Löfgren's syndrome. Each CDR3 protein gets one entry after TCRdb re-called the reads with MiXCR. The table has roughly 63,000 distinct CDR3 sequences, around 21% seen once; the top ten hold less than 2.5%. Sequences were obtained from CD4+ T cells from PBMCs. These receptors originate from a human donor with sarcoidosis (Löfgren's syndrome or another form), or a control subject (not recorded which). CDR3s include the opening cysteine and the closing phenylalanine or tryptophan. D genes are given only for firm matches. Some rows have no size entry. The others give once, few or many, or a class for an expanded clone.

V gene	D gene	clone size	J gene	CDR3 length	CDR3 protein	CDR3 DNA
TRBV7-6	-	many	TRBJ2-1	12	CASSPFSNEQFF	TGTGCCAGCAGCCCCTTCTCCAATGAGCAGTTCTTC
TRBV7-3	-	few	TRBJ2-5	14	CASSWGSAGETQYF	TGTGCCAGCAGTTGGGGCAGCGCTGGAGAGACCCAGTACTTC
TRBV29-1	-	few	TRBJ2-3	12	CSVDQGSDTQYF	TGCAGCGTTGATCAGGGTTCAGATACGCAGTATTTT
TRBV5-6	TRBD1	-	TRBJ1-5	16	CASSRTGGSGNQPQHF	TGTGCCAGCAGTCGGACAGGGGGATCGGGCAATCAGCCCCAGCATTTT
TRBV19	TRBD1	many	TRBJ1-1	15	CASSSGTGLYTEAFF	TGTGCCAGTAGTTCCGGGACAGGGCTTTACACTGAAGCTTTCTTT
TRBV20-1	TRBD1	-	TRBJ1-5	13	CSAFDRVGQPQHF	TGCAGTGCTTTCGACAGGGTAGGTCAGCCCCAGCATTTT
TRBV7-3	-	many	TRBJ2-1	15	CASSPRLHSYNEQFF	TGTGCCAGCAGCCCTCGTTTACACTCCTACAATGAGCAGTTCTTC
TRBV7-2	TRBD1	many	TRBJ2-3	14	CASSTTGVTDTQYF	TGTGCCAGCAGCACGACAGGGGTCACAGATACGCAGTATTTT
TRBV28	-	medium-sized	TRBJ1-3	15	CASSFAEGHGNTIYF	TGTGCCAGCAGTTTCGCGGAAGGGCACGGAAACACCATATATTTT
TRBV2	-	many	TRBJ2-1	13	CASSEDSVAEQFF	TGTGCCAGCAGTGAAGATAGCGTGGCTGAGCAGTTCTTC
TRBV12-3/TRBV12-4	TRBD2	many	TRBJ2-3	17	CASSASPLAGVPDTQYF	TGTGCCAGCAGTGCGAGTCCACTAGCGGGAGTCCCAGATACGCAGTATTTT
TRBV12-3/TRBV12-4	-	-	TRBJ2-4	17	CASSFPRRILAKNIQYF	TGTGCCAGCAGTTTCCCTCGACGGATACTAGCCAAAAACATTCAGTACTTC
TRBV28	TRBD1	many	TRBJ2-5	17	CASSLSLPGTGKETQYF	TGTGCCAGCAGTTTATCTCTTCCCGGGACAGGGAAAGAGACCCAGTACTTC
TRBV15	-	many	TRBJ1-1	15	CATSRDGRRNTEAFF	TGTGCCACCAGCAGAGACGGGCGGAGGAACACTGAAGCTTTCTTT
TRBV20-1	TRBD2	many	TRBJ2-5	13	CSTSSGEQETQYF	TGCAGTACTTCTAGCGGGGAACAAGAGACCCAGTACTTC
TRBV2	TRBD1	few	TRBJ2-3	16	CASSAQGPPGPDTQYF	TGTGCCAGCAGTGCACAGGGGCCCCCGGGGCCAGATACGCAGTATTTT
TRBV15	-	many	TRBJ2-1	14	CATSARGPGYEQFF	TGTGCCACCAGCGCCCGAGGACCCGGCTATGAGCAGTTCTTC
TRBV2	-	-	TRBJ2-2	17	CASRGTPASLNTGELFF	TGTGCCAGCAGGGGGACACCGGCTAGCTTAAACACCGGGGAGCTGTTTTTT
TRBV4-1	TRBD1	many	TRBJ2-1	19	CASSPGTGLVQRSYNEQFF	TGCGCCAGCAGCCCTGGGACAGGGCTCGTCCAAAGGTCGTACAATGAGCAGTTCTTC
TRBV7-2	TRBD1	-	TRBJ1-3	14	CASSLRQGRNTIYF	TGTGCCAGCAGCTTAAGACAGGGACGAAACACCATATATTTT
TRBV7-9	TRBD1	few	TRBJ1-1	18	CASSSVLSGGRGDTEAFF	TGTGCCAGCAGCTCGGTCTTGTCAGGGGGACGTGGAGACACTGAAGCTTTCTTT
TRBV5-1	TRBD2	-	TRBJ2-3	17	CASSFGLAGRLTDTQYF	TGCGCCAGCAGCTTCGGACTAGCGGGACGTCTCACAGATACGCAGTATTTT
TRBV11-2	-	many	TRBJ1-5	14	CASSLDLYNQPQHF	TGTGCCAGCAGCCTGGACCTATACAATCAGCCCCAGCATTTT
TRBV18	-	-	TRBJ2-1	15	CASSPPGGANNEQFF	TGTGCCAGCTCACCACCGGGCGGAGCCAACAATGAGCAGTTCTTC
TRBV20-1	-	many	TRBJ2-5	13	CSASTGPVATQYF	TGCAGTGCTAGCACAGGGCCCGTCGCGACCCAGTACTTC
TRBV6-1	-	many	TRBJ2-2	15	CASSKLRENTGELFF	TGTGCCAGCAGTAAACTCCGGGAGAACACCGGGGAGCTGTTTTTT
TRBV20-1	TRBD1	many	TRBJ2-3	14	CSARSGTGADTQYF	TGCAGTGCTAGGTCCGGGACAGGGGCAGATACGCAGTATTTT
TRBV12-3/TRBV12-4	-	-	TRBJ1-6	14	CASKLTWRSSPLRF	TGTGCCAGCAAGCTCACGTGGCGTTCGTCACCCCTCCGCTTT
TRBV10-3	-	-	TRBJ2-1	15	CAISRTSGTYNEQFF	TGTGCCATCAGTAGAACCAGCGGTACCTACAATGAGCAGTTCTTC
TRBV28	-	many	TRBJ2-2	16	CASSTAFRAGTGELFF	TGTGCCAGCAGTACCGCGTTCAGGGCTGGGACCGGGGAGCTGTTTTTT
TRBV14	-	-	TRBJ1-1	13	CASSRGLNTEAFF	TGTGCCAGCAGCCGGGGCTTGAACACTGAAGCTTTCTTT
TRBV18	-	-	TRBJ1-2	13	CASSPPAGAGYTF	TGTGCCAGCTCACCACCGGCAGGGGCTGGCTACACCTTC
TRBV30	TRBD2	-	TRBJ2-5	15	CAWSVRGGIQETQYF	TGTGCCTGGAGTGTCCGGGGGGGAATACAAGAGACCCAGTACTTC
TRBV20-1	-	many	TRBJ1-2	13	CSAPTTGLYGYTF	TGCAGTGCCCCAACGACAGGTCTCTATGGCTACACCTTC
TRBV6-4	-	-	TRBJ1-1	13	CASSLRLDTEAFF	TGTGCCAGCAGTCTAAGACTTGACACTGAAGCTTTCTTT
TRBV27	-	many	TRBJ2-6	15	CASLSLGSGANVLTF	TGTGCCAGCCTCTCTTTGGGGTCTGGGGCCAACGTCCTGACTTTC
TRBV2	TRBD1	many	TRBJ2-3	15	CASTPQGHPTDTQYF	TGTGCCAGCACTCCACAGGGGCACCCCACAGATACGCAGTATTTT
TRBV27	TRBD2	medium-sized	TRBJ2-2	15	CASSTSGRNTGELFF	TGTGCCAGCAGTACTAGCGGGAGGAACACCGGGGAGCTGTTTTTT
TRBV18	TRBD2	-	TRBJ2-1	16	CASSRELAGGNNEQFF	TGTGCCAGCTCGCGCGAACTAGCGGGAGGGAACAATGAGCAGTTCTTC
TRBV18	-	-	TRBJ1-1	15	CASSPKRGWSTEAFF	TGTGCCAGCTCACCAAAAAGGGGATGGAGCACTGAAGCTTTCTTT
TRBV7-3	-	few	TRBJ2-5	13	CASSLWGQETQYF	TGTGCCAGCAGCTTATGGGGTCAGGAGACCCAGTACTTC
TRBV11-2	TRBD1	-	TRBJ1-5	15	CASSIGTVSNQPQHF	TGTGCCAGCAGCATCGGGACAGTTAGCAATCAGCCCCAGCATTTT
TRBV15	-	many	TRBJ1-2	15	CATSRDLDILYGYTF	TGTGCCACCAGCAGAGATCTGGACATCCTCTATGGCTACACCTTC
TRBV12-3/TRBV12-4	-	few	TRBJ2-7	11	CASSENLEQYF	TGTGCCAGCAGTGAAAACCTAGAGCAGTACTTC
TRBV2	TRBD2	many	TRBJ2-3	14	CAQQRTSDTDTQYF	TGTGCCCAGCAGCGGACTAGCGACACAGATACGCAGTATTTT
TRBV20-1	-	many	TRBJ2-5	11	CSASEEETQYF	TGCAGTGCTAGTGAGGAAGAGACCCAGTACTTC
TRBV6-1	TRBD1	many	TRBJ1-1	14	CASSPDRGNTEAFF	TGTGCCAGCAGCCCGGACAGGGGGAACACTGAAGCTTTCTTT
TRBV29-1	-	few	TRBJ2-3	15	CSVGTDSTSTDTQYF	TGCAGCGTTGGGACGGACAGTACTAGCACAGATACGCAGTATTTT
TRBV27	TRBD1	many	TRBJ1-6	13	CASSTHRGSPLHF	TGTGCCAGCAGTACCCACAGGGGATCACCCCTCCACTTT
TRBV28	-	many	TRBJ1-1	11	CASSSPATAFF	TGTGCCAGCAGTAGTCCGGCGACGGCTTTCTTT
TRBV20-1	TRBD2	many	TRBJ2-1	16	CSARRMGGGNYNEQFF	TGCAGTGCTAGAAGAATGGGCGGGGGGAACTACAATGAGCAGTTCTTC
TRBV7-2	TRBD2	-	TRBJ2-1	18	CASSLVGSGFDSYNEQFF	TGTGCCAGCAGCTTAGTTGGTAGCGGGTTTGACTCCTACAATGAGCAGTTCTTC
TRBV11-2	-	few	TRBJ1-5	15	CASSLDYQGHQPQHF	TGTGCCAGCAGCTTAGATTATCAGGGGCATCAGCCCCAGCATTTT
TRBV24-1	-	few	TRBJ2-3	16	CAASDSRGGTTDTQYF	TGTGCCGCCAGTGATTCCCGTGGGGGAACCACAGATACGCAGTATTTT
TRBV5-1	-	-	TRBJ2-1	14	CASSLPAANNEQFF	TGCGCCAGCAGCCTACCTGCGGCCAACAATGAGCAGTTCTTC
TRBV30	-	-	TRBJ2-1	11	CAWSVENEQFF	TGTGCCTGGAGTGTAGAGAATGAGCAGTTCTTC
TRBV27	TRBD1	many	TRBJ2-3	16	CASSHPGTGGTDTQYF	TGTGCCAGCAGTCACCCCGGGACAGGGGGTACAGATACGCAGTATTTT
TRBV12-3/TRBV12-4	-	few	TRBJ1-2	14	CASSFNRAGYGYTF	TGTGCCAGCAGTTTTAACAGGGCGGGATATGGCTACACCTTC